This TCR beta chain was obtained from a study of cytomegalovirus exposure and HLA in healthy donors. V dropped 3 bases and J dropped 9 bases, with 12 bases sitting between them. The germline CDR1 and CDR2 sequences are SGHTA and FQGTGA. CDR3 length: 13 amino acids. The PCR used 60 Vbeta and 13 Jbeta primers. The data were produced by immunoSEQ multiplex PCR, yet TCRdb's version contains in-frame clones alone and is incomplete. The repertoire table contains approximately 190,000 clones. Specimen: PBMCs. This sequence originates from a boy younger than 18 in good health and CMV-seronegative. The chain uses TRBV7-3 and TRBJ2-1; perhaps TRBD2 as D (7 bases). The CDR3: CASSFVGGLEQFF. CDR3 bases: TGTGCCAGCAGCTTCGTGGGGGGGCTTGAGCAGTTCTTC.